This passage covers 31 T cell receptor beta chains from one sample sequenced in a study of PD-1 blockade in mismatch repair-deficient tumors. Libraries were prepared by immunoSEQ multiplex PCR; TCRdb keeps only in-frame clonotypes and omits some of them. The sample carries some 120,000 clones, almost 90% recorded once. The specimen was peripheral blood, collected 72 weeks after starting pembrolizumab. These receptors were taken from an adult with mismatch repair-deficient cancer.

V and J are TRBV27 and TRBJ2-2; tentative D call: TRBD1 (6 bases). V lost 10 bases and J lost 4, with 22 bases in between. This CDR3 spans 16 amino acids. In germline, CDR1 is MNHEY, CDR2 SMNVEV (reference sequence). CDR3 DNA: TGTGCCACCCAAGGGGGTCAGGGGAGAGGCACCGGGGAGCTGTTTTTT. Its protein product is CATQGGQGRGTGELFF.

The CDR3 spells CASSLAKGALSYNEQFF. In DNA, the CDR3 is TGTGCCAGCAGCTTGGCCAAGGGCGCTCTCTCTTACAATGAGCAGTTCTTC. The V and J genes are TRBV5-4 and TRBJ2-1; unclear D gene. The CDR3 spans 17 residues. With 0 bases removed from V and 4 bases from J, the gap between germline ends came to 17 bases. CDR1 and CDR2 (germline): SGHNT, YYREEE (reference sequence).

The sample holds a few counts of this clone. J is TRBJ2-1 and V is TRBV15, with no clear D. V was cut by 2 bases and J by 3 bases, with 11 bases left in between. The CDR3 is made up of 15 amino acids. Looked up from germline, CDR1 is LNHNV and CDR2 is YYDKDF (reference sequence). The CDR3 sequence: CATSRPRTLYNEQFF. In nucleotides, the CDR3 is TGTGCCACCAGCAGACCCAGGACCCTCTACAATGAGCAGTTCTTC.

The CDR3: CASSDGTAYEQYF. The CDR3 DNA is TGTGCCAGCTCGGACGGGACTGCCTACGAGCAGTACTTC. The V and J genes are TRBV5-6 and TRBJ2-7; a possible D gene is TRBD2 (6 bases). This CDR3 has 13 residues. Germline V CDR1 and CDR2: SGHDT, YYEEEE. V lost 7 bases to trimming and J lost 2 bases, with 13 bases between them.

V and J are TRBV25-1 and TRBJ2-7, with a weak D call TRBD1 (5 bases). This CDR3 contains 14 residues. CDR1 is MGHDK and CDR2 is SYGVNS in the germline V gene. Trimming left V 2 bases short and J 3 bases short, with 11 bases between. DNA for the CDR3: TGTGCCAGCAGTGAACTAGGGGTCAGCTACGAGCAGTACTTC. This codes for CASSELGVSYEQYF.

This clone was counted a few times. This rearrangement joins TRBV5-1 to TRBJ1-2, with 12 bases aligning to TRBD1. The germline V gene encodes CDR1 SGHRS and CDR2 YFSETQ. This CDR3 has 15 residues. With V trimmed by 3 bases and J by 4 bases, 4 bases remained unmatched. The CDR3 spells CASSSGTGGGYGYTF. In nucleotides, the CDR3 is TGCGCCAGCAGCTCCGGGACAGGGGGCGGCTATGGCTACACCTTC.

V is TRBV19 and J is TRBJ2-7; a weak D match, TRBD2 (5 bases). CDR3 length: 15 amino acids. Germline CDR1 and CDR2: LNHDA and SQIVND (reference sequence). Trimming left V 8 bases short and J 2 bases short, with 19 bases between. CDR3 in amino acids: CASALSGSSAYEQYF. The CDR3 DNA follows: TGTGCCAGTGCCCTAAGCGGTTCTTCCGCCTACGAGCAGTACTTC.

The chain links TRBV5-6 to TRBJ1-2; 9 nucleotides agree with TRBD1. From germline, CDR1 is SGHDT and CDR2 YYEEEE. V shed 5 bases and J 8 bases; nucleotides not matched to a gene: 10. This CDR3 has 14 amino acids. The CDR3 bases are TGTGCCAGCAGAAAAGAAGGGACAGGGTGGGGCTACACCTTC. Translating gives CASRKEGTGWGYTF.

This chain connects TRBV4-1 to TRBJ2-7; TRBD2 is a possible D gene (5 bases). CDR3 length: 15 residues. Germline V gives CDR1 MGHRA, CDR2 YSYEKL. The V end was cut by 1 base, the J end by 4 bases, with 14 bases between. CDR3 nucleotides: TGCGCCAGCAGCCAAGGAATAGGGAGATGGTACGAGCAGTACTTC. This encodes CASSQGIGRWYEQYF.

V is TRBV7-9 and J is TRBJ2-1, with 9 bases that match TRBD2. V shed 2 bases, J shed 6 bases, and the junction held 8 bases outside the gene matches. The CDR3 extends over 16 amino acids. The germline V gene encodes CDR1 SEHNR and CDR2 FQNEAQ (reference sequence). As DNA, the CDR3 is TGTGCCAGCAGCTTATTGGCGGGAGGGGGTGTCAATGAGCAGTTCTTC. Its translation is CASSLLAGGGVNEQFF. The full variable domain, with the rest looked up from reference TRBV7-9 and TRBJ2-1, is DTGVSQNPRHKITKRGQNVTFRCDPISEHNRLYWYRQTLGQGPEFLTYFQNEAQLEKSRLLSDRFSAERPKGSFSTLEIQRTEQGDSAMYLCASSLLAGGGVNEQFFGPGTRLTVL.

The rearrangement links TRBV2 to TRBJ2-2; D perhaps matches TRBD2 (6 bases). V was trimmed by 8 bases and J by 0 bases, leaving 10 bases between them. This CDR3 has 14 residues. In germline, CDR1 is SNHLY, CDR2 FYNNEI. The CDR3 DNA follows: TGTGCCAGCCACGGAGGGACGAACACCGGGGAGCTGTTTTTT. Protein: CASHGGTNTGELFF. The complete variable domain, with remaining parts taken from reference TRBV2 and TRBJ2-2, reads EPEVTQTPSHQVTQMGQEVILRCVPISNHLYFYWYRQILGQKVEFLVSFYNNEISEKSEIFDDQFSVERPDGSNFTLKIRSTKLEDSAMYFCASHGGTNTGELFFGEGSRLTVL.

This chain joins TRBV27 and TRBJ2-5, with a tentative D call TRBD1 (5 bases). Deletions cut 5 bases from V and 1 base from J, with 8 bases between. Germline CDR1 is MNHEY and CDR2 is SMNVEV (reference sequence). This CDR3 comprises 13 residues. Here the CDR3 reads CASSPGFQETQYF. DNA of the CDR3: TGTGCCAGCAGTCCAGGGTTCCAAGAGACCCAGTACTTC.

The rearrangement links TRBV9 to TRBJ1-2, with a tentative D call TRBD1 (6 bases). The CDR3 has 15 residues. V was clipped by 0 bases and J by 7 bases, with 16 bases between them. Germline CDR1 reads SGDLS; CDR2 reads YYNGEE. The CDR3 is CASSVAQGIWGGYTF. The DNA for the CDR3 is TGTGCCAGCAGCGTAGCTCAGGGGATTTGGGGTGGCTACACCTTC.

The chain links TRBV4-3 to TRBJ2-1; possible D gene TRBD1, 6 bases. V was trimmed by 3 bases and J by 7 bases, leaving 13 bases between them. This CDR3 contains 14 residues. Germline lookup yields CDR1 LGHNA and CDR2 YSLEER. The CDR3 spells CASSQSRGWNEQFF. The DNA of the CDR3 is TGCGCCAGCAGCCAGTCCAGGGGTTGGAATGAGCAGTTCTTC.

The genes are TRBV19 and TRBJ2-7, with D tentatively TRBD2 (5 bases). V gave up 3 bases and J gave up 3 bases, with 15 bases separating them. CDR3 length equals 15 residues. Germline CDR1 is LNHDA and CDR2 is SQIVND (reference sequence). This CDR3 is CASSISGGGYYEQYF. The DNA of the CDR3 is TGTGCCAGTAGTATCTCCGGTGGCGGGTACTACGAGCAGTACTTC.

The rearrangement joins TRBV4-1 to TRBJ2-5; D is perhaps TRBD2 (6 bases). Germline CDR1 MGHRA, CDR2 YSYEKL. The CDR3 extends over 15 amino acids. The V gene lost 0 bases and the J gene lost 5 bases, with 13 bases spanning the gap. CDR3 in amino acids: CASSQDLTSHETQYF. CDR3 bases: TGCGCCAGCAGCCAAGATTTGACTAGTCACGAGACCCAGTACTTC.

Only a few counts were recorded for this clone. V and J are TRBV30 and TRBJ1-5; TRBD1 agrees at 9 bases. CDR1 is GTSNPN, CDR2 SVGIG, per germline (reference sequence). V lost 2 bases and J lost 2; bases outside the gene matches: 7. The CDR3 is made up of 16 amino acids. The CDR3, as DNA: TGTGCCTGGAGTAAGACAGGGGGATGGGGCAATCAGCCCCAGCATTTT. Its translation is CAWSKTGGWGNQPQHF.

J is TRBJ2-1 and V is TRBV9; 7 bases map to TRBD1. J gave up 2 bases and V 4 bases, and 6 bases lay outside the gene matches. CDR1 and CDR2 from the germline V gene are SGDLS and YYNGEE. This CDR3 spans 15 amino acids. The CDR3 reads CASSPGTVPYNEQFF. The CDR3 DNA is TGTGCCAGCAGCCCAGGGACAGTTCCCTACAATGAGCAGTTCTTC.

This chain uses TRBV5-5 with TRBJ2-7; 7 bases are shared with TRBD2. CDR1 is SGHKS, CDR2 YYEKEE, per germline (reference sequence). Germline trimming cut 4 bases from V and 2 bases from J; bases unmatched to any gene: 9. The CDR3 length is 15 residues. The CDR3 DNA follows: TGTGCCAGCAGCCCCGCCCCGGGAGGCACCTACGAGCAGTACTTC. Its protein product is CASSPAPGGTYEQYF.

The chain employs TRBV7-6 and TRBJ2-1; 8 bases match TRBD2. After removal of 6 bases from V and 2 bases from J, the junction contained 6 bases not matched to a gene. Germline CDR1 is SGHVS and CDR2 is FNYEAQ. CDR3 length equals 15 residues. DNA for the CDR3: TGTGCCAGCAGTGATACTAGCGGAGCCTACAATGAGCAGTTCTTC. The encoded protein is CASSDTSGAYNEQFF.

The chain combines TRBV9 with TRBJ2-3; either TRBD1 or TRBD2 may supply D (5 bases each). CDR1 and CDR2 from the germline V gene are SGDLS and YYNGEE. The CDR3 loop spans 12 amino acids. Trimming took 3 bases from V and 10 from J, leaving 12 bases between them. The CDR3 protein is CASSEGSGAQYF. As DNA, the CDR3 is TGTGCCAGCAGCGAGGGGAGCGGTGCGCAGTATTTT.

The V call is TRBV11-3, the J call TRBJ2-1; 8 positions agree with TRBD1. The CDR3 has 15 residues. Germline-derived CDR1 and CDR2 are SGHNT and YENEEA. The V and J ends lost 6 bases and 3 bases, in that order; junction bases with no gene match: 7. The CDR3 nucleotides read TGTGCCAGCAGTCTTCCGGGACAGGTCTACAATGAGCAGTTCTTC. As protein: CASSLPGQVYNEQFF.

V usage is TRBV20-1 and J usage is TRBJ1-1; unclear D gene. The CDR3 totals 11 residues. The V end lost 0 bases, the J end lost 4 bases, and 3 bases lay between the germline ends. Germline V gives CDR1 DFQATT, CDR2 SNEGSKA (reference sequence). The CDR3 DNA reads TGCAGTGCTAGAGAGCCCACTGAAGCTTTCTTT. Translated, it gives CSAREPTEAFF.

This sequence joins TRBV10-3 and TRBJ2-7; 10 bases are shared with TRBD2. This CDR3 is built from 15 residues. Per the germline V gene, CDR1 is ENHRY and CDR2 is SYGVKD. V lost 8 bases to trimming and J lost 2 bases; unmatched junction nucleotides: 9. This CDR3 is CAIGLAGASAYEQYF. CDR3 DNA: TGTGCCATCGGGCTAGCGGGAGCCTCGGCCTACGAGCAGTACTTC.

This CDR3 reads CASSLVRGSGRARSYNEQFF. As DNA, the CDR3 is TGTGCCAGCAGCTTGGTCCGTGGAAGCGGGAGGGCCAGGTCCTACAATGAGCAGTTCTTC. The chain combines TRBV5-5 with TRBJ2-1; TRBD2 aligns across 10 bases. Per germline, CDR1 SGHKS and CDR2 YYEKEE (reference sequence). The CDR3 totals 20 residues. With 0 bases clipped from V and 1 base from J, the junction kept 13 bases outside the gene matches.

The V and J genes are TRBV28 and TRBJ2-7, with D maybe TRBD2 (5 bases). This CDR3 has 13 residues. Between the trimmed V and J ends, which lost 4 bases and 4 bases, there was a span of 11 bases. Germline CDR1 and CDR2: MDHEN and SYDVKM. CDR3 in DNA: TGTGCCAGCAGTTCCGGTGGGAGTTACGAGCAGTACTTC. Translation: CASSSGGSYEQYF.

V and J are TRBV5-1 and TRBJ1-2, with 7 bases that match TRBD1. V was clipped by 4 bases and J by 1 base; unmatched bases: 7. The CDR3 contains 15 residues. In germline, CDR1 is SGHRS, CDR2 YFSETQ. The CDR3 sequence: CASSRTGDINYGYTF. For the CDR3, the DNA is TGCGCCAGCAGCAGAACAGGGGATATTAACTATGGCTACACCTTC.

V usage is TRBV2 and J usage is TRBJ2-3; 7 nucleotides line up with TRBD1. Trimming removed 6 bases from V and 1 base from J; junction bases left unmatched: 4. There are 14 residues in the CDR3. Germline assignment: CDR1 SNHLY and CDR2 FYNNEI. CDR3 amino acids: CASRPTGGTDTQYF. As DNA, the CDR3 is TGTGCCAGCAGACCTACAGGGGGCACAGATACGCAGTATTTT.

The chain combines TRBV6-1 with TRBJ1-1, with unresolved D. Trimming removed 7 bases from V and 2 bases from J, with 11 bases in between. There are 13 residues in the CDR3. Germline assignment: CDR1 MNHNS and CDR2 SASEGT. CDR3 nucleotide sequence: TGTGCCAGCAAGTCCGGACCAAACACTGAAGCTTTCTTT. Protein sequence: CASKSGPNTEAFF.

This rearrangement joins TRBV5-1 to TRBJ2-5; 9 bases line up with TRBD1. The CDR3 is 14 amino acids. V trimming: 2 bases; J trimming: 3 bases; junction bases outside the gene matches: 2. Germline V gene sequence: CDR1 SGHRS, CDR2 YFSETQ. CDR3 in amino acids: CASSFTGGEETQYF. Here the CDR3 DNA reads TGCGCCAGCAGCTTTACAGGGGGCGAAGAGACCCAGTACTTC.

J is TRBJ1-5 and V is TRBV19, with D unclear. Between the trimmed V and J ends, which lost 3 bases and 5 bases, there was a span of 11 bases. The CDR3 length is 14 residues. Germline CDR1 reads LNHDA; CDR2 reads SQIVND (reference sequence). DNA of the CDR3: TGTGCCAGTAGTATGGGGTTCAGGTATCAGCCCCAGCATTTT. Its protein is CASSMGFRYQPQHF.